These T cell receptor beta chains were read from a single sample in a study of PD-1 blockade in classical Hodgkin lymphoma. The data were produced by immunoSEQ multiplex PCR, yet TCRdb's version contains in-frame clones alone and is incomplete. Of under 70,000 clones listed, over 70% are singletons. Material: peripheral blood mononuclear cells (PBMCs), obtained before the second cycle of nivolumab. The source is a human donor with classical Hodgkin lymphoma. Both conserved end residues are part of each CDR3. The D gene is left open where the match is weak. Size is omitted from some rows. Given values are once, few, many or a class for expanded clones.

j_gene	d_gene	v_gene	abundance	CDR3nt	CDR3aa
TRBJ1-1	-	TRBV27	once	TGTGCCAGTAATCCTACCCCTTTAGTGGTTCGGAACACTGAAGCTTTCTTT	CASNPTPLVVRNTEAFF
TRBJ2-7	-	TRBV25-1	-	TGTGCCAGCAGTGAGTTTGGGGGGAACGAGCAGTACTTC	CASSEFGGNEQYF
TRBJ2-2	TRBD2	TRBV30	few	TGTGCCTGGGAGGTAGCGGGAGTTACCACCGGGGAGCTGTTTTTT	CAWEVAGVTTGELFF
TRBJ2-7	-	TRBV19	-	TGTGCCAGTAGTACCGTACAGGGGCGGGGGTACGAGCAGTACTTC	CASSTVQGRGYEQYF
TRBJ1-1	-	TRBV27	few	TGTGCCAGCAGTTTTCAGGGCAACACTGAAGCTTTCTTT	CASSFQGNTEAFF
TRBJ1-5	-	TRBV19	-	TGTGCCAGTAGCGCAGACAGGTGGCAGCCCCAGCATTTT	CASSADRWQPQHF
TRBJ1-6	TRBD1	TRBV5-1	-	TGCGCCAGCAGACAACAACTTACAGGGGGAGGTAATTCACCCCTCCACTTT	CASRQQLTGGGNSPLHF
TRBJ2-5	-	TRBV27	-	TGTGCCAGCAGTTCGCCCGAGGGGGGGTTAGAGACCCAGTACTTC	CASSSPEGGLETQYF
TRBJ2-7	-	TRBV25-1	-	TGTGCCAGCAGTAGCCTTAAGGAACTAGGATACGAGCAGTACTTC	CASSSLKELGYEQYF
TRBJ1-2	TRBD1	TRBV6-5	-	TGTGCCAGCAGTTCTTTAGGGACAGGGGAGAACTATGGCTACACCTTC	CASSSLGTGENYGYTF
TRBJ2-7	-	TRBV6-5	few	TGTGCCAGCAGCAAATCCGACAGCATGGCCCCCGAGCAGTACTTC	CASSKSDSMAPEQYF
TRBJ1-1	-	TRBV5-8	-	TGTGCCAGCAGCTTGGGTATGGGACTCAAAATGGCTTTCTTT	CASSLGMGLKMAFF
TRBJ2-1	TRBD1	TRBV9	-	TGTGCCAGCAGCCCCCCCCCGGGACAGGGGGCCAATGAGCAGTTCTTC	CASSPPPGQGANEQFF
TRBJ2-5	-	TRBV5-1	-	TGCGCCAGCAGCTTCTTGGGGACCCCCGAGACCCAGTACTTC	CASSFLGTPETQYF
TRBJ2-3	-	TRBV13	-	TGTGCCAGCAGCCAGGGACACTTACTGGATACGCAGTATTTT	CASSQGHLLDTQYF
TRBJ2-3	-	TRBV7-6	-	TGTGCCAGCAGCTTAATGCTAGCTGATACGCAGTATTTT	CASSLMLADTQYF
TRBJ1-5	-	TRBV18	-	TGTGCCAGCTCACGAAGACAGGACAATCAGCCCCAGCATTTT	CASSRRQDNQPQHF
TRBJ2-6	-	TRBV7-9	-	TGTGCCAGCAGCTCGGTCTCTGGGGCCAACGTCCTGACTTTC	CASSSVSGANVLTF
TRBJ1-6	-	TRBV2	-	TGTGCCAGCAGGACAGGAGTCAATTCACCCCTCCACTTT	CASRTGVNSPLHF
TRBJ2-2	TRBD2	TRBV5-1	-	TGCGCCAGCGCTAGCGGGAGGGATAACACCGGGGAGCTGTTTTTT	CASASGRDNTGELFF
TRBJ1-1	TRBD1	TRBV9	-	TGTGCCAGCAGCAGACAGGGGATAGGTGAAGCTTTCTTT	CASSRQGIGEAFF
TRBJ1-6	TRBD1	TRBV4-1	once	TGCGCCAGCAGCCAAGAGGGACAGGGGGCAAATTCACCCCTCCACTTT	CASSQEGQGANSPLHF
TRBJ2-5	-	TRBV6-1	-	TGTGCCAGCAGTATCTCCGGGAGCCAAGAGACCCAGTACTTC	CASSISGSQETQYF
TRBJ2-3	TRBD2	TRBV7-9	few	TGTGCCAGCAGTCCCGGGACTAGCGGGAGAAGCACAGATACGCAGTATTTT	CASSPGTSGRSTDTQYF
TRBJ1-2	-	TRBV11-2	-	TGTGCCAGCAGCTTGTTGAGCGACTATGGCTACACCTTC	CASSLLSDYGYTF
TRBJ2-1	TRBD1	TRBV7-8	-	TGTGCCAGCAGCCGCGGACAGGGGGGCCACAATGAGCAGTTCTTC	CASSRGQGGHNEQFF
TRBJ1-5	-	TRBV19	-	TGTGCCAGTAGTACCCCGGGACTCAATCAGCCCCAGCATTTT	CASSTPGLNQPQHF
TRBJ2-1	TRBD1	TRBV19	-	TGTGCCAGTAGCCGAGACAGGGGAGTCTACAATGAGCAGTTCTTC	CASSRDRGVYNEQFF
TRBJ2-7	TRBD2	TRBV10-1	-	TGCGCCAGCAGTGGAACTAGCGGGATTTACTTC	CASSGTSGIYF
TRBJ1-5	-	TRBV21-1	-	TGTGCCAGCAGCAAGGGACAGCCAGTCGGGGTGTTTCAGCCCCAGCATTTT	CASSKGQPVGVFQPQHF
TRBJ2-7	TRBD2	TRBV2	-	TGTGCCAGCAGTATCCTAGCGGGAAACTACGAGCAGTACTTC	CASSILAGNYEQYF
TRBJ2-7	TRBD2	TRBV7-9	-	TGTGCCACCGGACTAGCGGGACTCTACGAGCAGTACTTC	CATGLAGLYEQYF
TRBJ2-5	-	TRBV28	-	TGTGCCAGCAGTTTCCTTAAACAGGGGAGGGAGACCCAGTACTTC	CASSFLKQGRETQYF
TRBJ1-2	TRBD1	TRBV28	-	TGTGCCAGCAGTTCAGAATGGACAGGCAAAGGACCCGCTAACTATGGCTACACCTTC	CASSSEWTGKGPANYGYTF
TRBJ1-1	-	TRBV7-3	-	TGTGCCAGCAGCTTAGTTTTCGGTGACGACACTGAAGCTTTCTTT	CASSLVFGDDTEAFF